The 3 T cell receptor beta chains below were found in one sample sequenced in a study of CXCR3-negative and CXCR3-positive naive CD8 T cells. Via 5' RACE with UMI labels, TRB cDNA libraries were prepared. TCRdb re-called the 5' RACE reads, yielding one record per CDR3 amino acid sequence without DNA. Its clone listing holds under 75,000 distinct CDR3 sequences. What was sequenced was naive CXCR3- CD8+ T cells from blood. Regarding subset: CD45RO-CCR7+CD27+CD95- naive CD8+ T cells lacking CXCR3 (TNR3-). The receptors derive from a human donor in good health. Some clones in this sample may be carry-over from other donors' samples.

The CDR3 is CASSQGDFRSYEQYF. The chain has TRBV11-2 and TRBJ2-7; TCRdb designates TRBD2, a call that cannot be tested without DNA. Looked up from germline, CDR1 is SGHAT and CDR2 is FQNNGV. This CDR3 is built from 15 residues.

The chain carries TRBV27 and TRBJ1-1; the D gene TCRdb calls, TRBD1, cannot be checked with no DNA. Germline V CDR1 and CDR2: MNHEY, SMNVEV (reference sequence). The CDR3 contains 13 residues. This CDR3 is CASTGVSDTEAFF.

This chain links TRBV7-8 with TRBJ2-7. The CDR3 has 13 amino acids. Per germline, CDR1 SGHVS and CDR2 FQNEAQ. CDR3 amino acids: CASSLAPSNEQYF.